This record covers a single TCR beta chain. The junction had 7 bases not matched to a gene; V was cut back by 1 base and J by 7 bases. The length of the CDR3 is 16 residues. Germline CDR1 is SGHNT and CDR2 is YENEEA. The table came from immunoSEQ multiplex PCR; TCRdb's copy has only in-frame clones and leaves some out. The repertoire holds fewer than 150,000 clones, with approximately 85% as singletons. This sample is drawn from a study of blood T cell repertoires in COVID-19. The wider study: COVID-19 samples collected from the United States, Italy and Spain covered acute and convalescent phases.

The J gene is TRBJ2-1, the V gene TRBV11-3; 10 bases map to TRBD2. The specimen was peripheral blood. The sequence was obtained from a human donor in a cohort sampled during active COVID-19. The CDR3 region is CASSLVVSSGSNEQFF. The DNA of the CDR3 is TGTGCCAGCAGCTTAGTAGTCTCTAGCGGGAGTAATGAGCAGTTCTTC. Drawing the rest from reference TRBV11-3 and TRBJ2-1, the complete variable domain is EAGVVQSPRYKIIEKKQPVAFWCNPISGHNTLYWYLQNLGQGPELLIRYENEEAVDDSQLPKDRFSAERLKGVDSTLKIQPAELGDSAVYLCASSLVVSSGSNEQFFGPGTRLTVL.